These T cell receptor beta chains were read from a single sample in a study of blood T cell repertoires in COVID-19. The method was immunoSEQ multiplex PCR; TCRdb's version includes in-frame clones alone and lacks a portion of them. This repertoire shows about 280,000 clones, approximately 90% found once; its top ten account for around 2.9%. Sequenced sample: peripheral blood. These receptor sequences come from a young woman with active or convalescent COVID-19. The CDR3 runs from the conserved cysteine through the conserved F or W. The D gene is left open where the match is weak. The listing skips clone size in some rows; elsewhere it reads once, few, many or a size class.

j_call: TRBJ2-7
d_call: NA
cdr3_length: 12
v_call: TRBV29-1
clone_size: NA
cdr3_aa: CSVVAGIYEQYF
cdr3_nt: TGCAGCGTTGTCGCGGGAATCTACGAGCAGTACTTC

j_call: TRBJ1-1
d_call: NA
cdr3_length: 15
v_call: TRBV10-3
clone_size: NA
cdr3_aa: CAISESRVRDTEAFF
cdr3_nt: TGTGCCATCAGTGAGTCGAGGGTCAGAGACACTGAAGCTTTCTTT

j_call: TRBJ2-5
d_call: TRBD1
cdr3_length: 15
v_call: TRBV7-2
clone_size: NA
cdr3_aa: CASSPTGDLKETQYF
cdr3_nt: TGTGCCAGCAGCCCGACAGGGGACCTTAAAGAGACCCAGTACTTC

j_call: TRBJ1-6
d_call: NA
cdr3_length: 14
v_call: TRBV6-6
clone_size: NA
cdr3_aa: CASSFREDNSPLHF
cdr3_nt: TGTGCCAGCAGTTTTCGGGAGGATAATTCACCCCTCCACTTT

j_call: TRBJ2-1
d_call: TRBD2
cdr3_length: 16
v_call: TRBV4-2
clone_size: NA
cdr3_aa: CASSQAGTSGVNEQFF
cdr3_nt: TGTGCCAGCAGCCAGGCCGGGACTAGCGGGGTAAATGAGCAGTTCTTC

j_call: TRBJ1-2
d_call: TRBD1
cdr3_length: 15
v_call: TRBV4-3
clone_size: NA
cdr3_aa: CASSQGDRGLYGYTF
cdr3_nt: TGCGCCAGCAGCCAAGGGGACAGGGGTCTCTATGGCTACACCTTC

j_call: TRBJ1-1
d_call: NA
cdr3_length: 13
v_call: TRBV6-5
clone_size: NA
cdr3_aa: CASSQGRNTEAFF
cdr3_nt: TGTGCCAGCAGCCAGGGTCGGAACACTGAAGCTTTCTTT

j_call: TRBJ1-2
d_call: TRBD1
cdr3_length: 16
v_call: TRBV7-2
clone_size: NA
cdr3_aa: CASSLRTGTLNYGYTF
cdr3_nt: TGTGCCAGCAGCTTGAGGACAGGCACTCTGAACTATGGCTACACCTTC

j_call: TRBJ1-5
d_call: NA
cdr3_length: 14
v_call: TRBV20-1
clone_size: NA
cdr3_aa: CSASAGWGNQPQHF
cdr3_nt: TGCAGTGCTAGTGCCGGGTGGGGCAATCAGCCCCAGCATTTT

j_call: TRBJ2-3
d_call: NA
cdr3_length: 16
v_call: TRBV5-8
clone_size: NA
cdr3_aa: CASSLAVLTGTDTQYF
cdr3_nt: TGTGCCAGCAGCTTGGCCGTGTTGACAGGCACAGATACGCAGTATTTT

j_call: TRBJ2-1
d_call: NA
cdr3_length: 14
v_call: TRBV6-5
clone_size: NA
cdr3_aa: CASKTSPSYNEQFF
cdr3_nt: TGTGCCAGCAAAACTAGCCCTTCCTACAATGAGCAGTTCTTC

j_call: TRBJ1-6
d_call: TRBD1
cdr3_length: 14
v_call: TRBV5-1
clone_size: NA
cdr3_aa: CASSSRDRGSPLHF
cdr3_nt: TGCGCCAGCAGCTCCCGGGACAGGGGTTCACCCCTCCACTTT

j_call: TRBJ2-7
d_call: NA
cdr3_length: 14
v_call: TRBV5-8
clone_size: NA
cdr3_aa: CASRPTGKPYEQYF
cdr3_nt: TGTGCCAGCAGGCCAACAGGGAAGCCCTACGAGCAGTACTTC

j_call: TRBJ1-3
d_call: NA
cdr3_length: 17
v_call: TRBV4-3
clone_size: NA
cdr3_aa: CASSQEATARSGNTIYF
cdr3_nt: TGCGCCAGCAGCCAAGAGGCGACAGCTCGCTCTGGAAACACCATATATTTT

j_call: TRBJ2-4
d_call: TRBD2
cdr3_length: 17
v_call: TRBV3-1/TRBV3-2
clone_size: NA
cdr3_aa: CASSSQRGGWAKNIQYF
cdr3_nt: TGTGCCAGCAGCTCTCAACGGGGGGGATGGGCCAAAAACATTCAGTACTTC

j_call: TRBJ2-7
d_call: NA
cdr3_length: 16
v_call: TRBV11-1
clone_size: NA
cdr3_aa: CASSLGQGSFWNEQYF
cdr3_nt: TGTGCCAGCAGCTTGGGCCAGGGTTCTTTTTGGAACGAGCAGTACTTC

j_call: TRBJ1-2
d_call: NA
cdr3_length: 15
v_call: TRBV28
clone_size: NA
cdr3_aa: CASSELSLGDYGYTF
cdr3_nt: TGTGCCAGCAGTGAACTATCCCTAGGGGACTATGGCTACACCTTC

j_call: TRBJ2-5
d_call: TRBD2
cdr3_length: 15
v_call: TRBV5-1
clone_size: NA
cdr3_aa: CASSLLAGGRETQYF
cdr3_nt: TGCGCCAGCAGCTTGCTAGCGGGGGGGCGAGAGACCCAGTACTTC

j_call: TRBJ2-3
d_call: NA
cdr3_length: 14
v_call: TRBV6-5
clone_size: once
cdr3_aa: CASNPRGVTDTQYF
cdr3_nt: TGTGCCAGCAATCCCAGGGGGGTAACAGATACGCAGTATTTT

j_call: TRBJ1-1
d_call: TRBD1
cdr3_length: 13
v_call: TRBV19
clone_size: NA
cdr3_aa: CASSIRGWTEAFF
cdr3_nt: TGTGCCAGTAGTATCAGGGGGTGGACTGAAGCTTTCTTT

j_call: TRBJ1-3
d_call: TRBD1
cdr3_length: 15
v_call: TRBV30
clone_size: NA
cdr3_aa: CAWSAGQASGNTIYF
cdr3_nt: TGTGCCTGGAGTGCGGGACAGGCCTCTGGAAACACCATATATTTT

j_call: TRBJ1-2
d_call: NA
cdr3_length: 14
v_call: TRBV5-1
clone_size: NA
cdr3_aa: CASSRGGMGYGYTF
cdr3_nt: TGCGCCAGCAGCCGAGGGGGAATGGGGTATGGCTACACCTTC

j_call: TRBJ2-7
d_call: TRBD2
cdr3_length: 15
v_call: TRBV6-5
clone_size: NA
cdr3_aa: CASRISGGHSYEQYF
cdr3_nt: TGTGCCAGCAGAATTAGCGGGGGCCACTCCTACGAGCAGTACTTC

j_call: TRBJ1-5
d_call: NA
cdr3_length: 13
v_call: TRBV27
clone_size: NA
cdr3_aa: CASSSGVRGPQHF
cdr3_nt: TGTGCCAGCAGTTCCGGGGTTCGGGGGCCCCAGCATTTT

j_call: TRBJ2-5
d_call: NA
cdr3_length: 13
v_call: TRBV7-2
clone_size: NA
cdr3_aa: CASSLGLLRTQYF
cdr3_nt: TGTGCCAGCAGCTTAGGATTATTGAGGACCCAGTACTTC

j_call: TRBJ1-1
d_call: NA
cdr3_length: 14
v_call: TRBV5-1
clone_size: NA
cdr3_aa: CASSLGASNTEAFF
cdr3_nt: TGCGCCAGCAGCTTAGGGGCCTCGAACACTGAAGCTTTCTTT

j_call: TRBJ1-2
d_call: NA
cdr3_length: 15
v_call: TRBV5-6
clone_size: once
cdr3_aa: CASSLARAGNYGYTF
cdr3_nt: TGTGCCAGCAGCTTGGCCAGGGCAGGGAACTATGGCTACACCTTC

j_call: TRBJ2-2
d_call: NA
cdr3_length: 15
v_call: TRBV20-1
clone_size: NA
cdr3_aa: CSASRLEGYTGELFF
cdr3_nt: TGCAGTGCTAGTCGACTCGAAGGCTACACCGGGGAGCTGTTTTTT

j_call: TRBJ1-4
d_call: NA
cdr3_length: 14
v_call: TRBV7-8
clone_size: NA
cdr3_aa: CASSLWASNEKLFF
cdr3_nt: TGTGCCAGCAGCTTATGGGCGTCTAATGAAAAACTGTTTTTT

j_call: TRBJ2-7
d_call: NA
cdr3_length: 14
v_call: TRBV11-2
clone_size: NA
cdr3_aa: CASSLDNRAYEQYF
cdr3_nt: TGTGCCAGCAGCTTAGATAATCGGGCCTACGAGCAGTACTTC

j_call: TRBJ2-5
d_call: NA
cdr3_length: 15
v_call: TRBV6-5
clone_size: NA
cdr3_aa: CASSYSSGGRETQYF
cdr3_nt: TGTGCCAGCAGTTACTCCTCGGGGGGCCGAGAGACCCAGTACTTC

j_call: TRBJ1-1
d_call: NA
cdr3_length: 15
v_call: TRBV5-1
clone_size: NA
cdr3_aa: CASSLAGSVNTEAFF
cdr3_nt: TGCGCCAGCAGCTTGGCCGGCAGCGTGAACACTGAAGCTTTCTTT

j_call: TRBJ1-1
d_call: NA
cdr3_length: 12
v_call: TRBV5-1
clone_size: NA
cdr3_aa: CASSGPGVGAFF
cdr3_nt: TGCGCCAGCAGCGGGCCGGGGGTCGGGGCTTTCTTT

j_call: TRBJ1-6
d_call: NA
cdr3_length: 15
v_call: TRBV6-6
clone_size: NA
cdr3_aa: CASSELLSYNSPLHF
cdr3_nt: TGTGCCAGCAGCGAGCTACTCTCCTATAATTCACCCCTCCACTTT

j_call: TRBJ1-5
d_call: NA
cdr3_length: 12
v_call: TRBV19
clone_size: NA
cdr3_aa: CASSSPNQPQHF
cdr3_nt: TGTGCCAGTTCCTCTCCTAACCAGCCCCAGCATTTT

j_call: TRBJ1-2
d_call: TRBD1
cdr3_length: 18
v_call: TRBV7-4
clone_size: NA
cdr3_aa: CASSSGQGDALSNYGYTF
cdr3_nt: TGTGCCAGCAGCTCCGGACAGGGGGACGCATTATCTAACTATGGCTACACCTTC

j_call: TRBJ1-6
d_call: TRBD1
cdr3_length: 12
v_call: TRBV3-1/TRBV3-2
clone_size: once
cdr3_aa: CASAQGDGPLHF
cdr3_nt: TGTGCCAGCGCACAGGGGGATGGACCCCTCCACTTT

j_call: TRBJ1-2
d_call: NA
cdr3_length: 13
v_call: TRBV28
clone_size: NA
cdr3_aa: CASSAQTGGGYTF
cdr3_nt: TGTGCCAGCAGTGCTCAGACGGGGGGTGGCTACACCTTC

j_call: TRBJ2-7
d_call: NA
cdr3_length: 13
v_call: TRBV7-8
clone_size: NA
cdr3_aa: CASSLYTEYEQYF
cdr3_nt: TGTGCCAGCAGCTTATACACAGAATACGAGCAGTACTTC

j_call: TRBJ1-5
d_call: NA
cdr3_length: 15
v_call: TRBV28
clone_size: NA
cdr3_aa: CASSLVGLGNQPQHF
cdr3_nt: TGTGCCAGCAGTTTAGTCGGGTTGGGCAATCAGCCCCAGCATTTT

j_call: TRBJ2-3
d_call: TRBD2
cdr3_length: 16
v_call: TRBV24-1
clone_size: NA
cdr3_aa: CATSDFQRGASDTQYF
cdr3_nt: TGTGCCACCAGTGATTTTCAGCGGGGGGCGTCAGATACGCAGTATTTT

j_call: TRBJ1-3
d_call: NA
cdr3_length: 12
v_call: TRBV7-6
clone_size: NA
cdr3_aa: CASRGSGNTIYF
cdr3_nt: TGTGCCAGCCGGGGTTCTGGAAACACCATATATTTT

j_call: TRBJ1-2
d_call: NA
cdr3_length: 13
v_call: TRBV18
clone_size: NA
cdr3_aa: CASSPGADYGYTF
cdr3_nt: TGTGCCAGCTCACCAGGGGCCGACTATGGCTACACCTTC

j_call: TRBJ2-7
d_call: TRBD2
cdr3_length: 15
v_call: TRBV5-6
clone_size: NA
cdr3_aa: CASSQGGLAAYEQYF
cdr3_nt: TGTGCCAGCAGCCAGGGGGGACTAGCGGCGTACGAGCAGTACTTC

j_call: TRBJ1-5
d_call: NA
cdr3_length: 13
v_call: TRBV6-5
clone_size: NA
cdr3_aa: CASGERTNQPQHF
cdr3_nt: TGTGCCAGTGGGGAAAGGACTAATCAGCCCCAGCATTTT